This TCR beta chain was observed in a study of T cells after yellow fever vaccination. Each CDR3 protein gets one entry after TCRdb re-called the 5' RACE reads with MiXCR. Among approximately 330,000 distinct CDR3 sequences listed, roughly 3.9% were seen once. The CDR3 length is 16 residues. The germline V and J ends were trimmed by 0 bases and 2 bases, with 13 bases remaining between them. Per germline, CDR1 ENHRY and CDR2 SYGVKD. This TCR was recovered from a man aged 18-30 years who received the YFV17D yellow fever vaccine. Sequencing was performed on PBMCs, taken 5 days after the yellow fever booster vaccination. This rearrangement joins TRBV10-3 to TRBJ2-5; tentatively, D is TRBD1 or TRBD2 (6 bases each). CDR3 region: CAISESGGGRQETQYF. DNA of the CDR3: TGTGCCATCAGTGAGTCAGGAGGGGGGCGGCAAGAGACCCAGTACTTC.